This entry lists 26 T cell receptor beta chains sequenced from one sample in a study of PD-1 blockade in classical Hodgkin lymphoma. Every patient experienced relapse after autologous stem cell transplantation, and brentuximab vedotin exposure varied. Repertoires were generated with immunoSEQ multiplex PCR, while TCRdb's copy carries only in-frame clones and drops some. The sample contains some 45,000 clones, around nine tenths of which appear only once. The starting material was peripheral blood mononuclear cells (PBMCs), obtained at baseline. These receptors all come from a human donor with classical Hodgkin lymphoma.

This chain uses TRBV28 with TRBJ1-1, with D maybe TRBD1 (6 bases). Looked up from germline, CDR1 is MDHEN and CDR2 is SYDVKM. CDR3 length: 14 amino acids. The ends were cut back, 2 bases at V and 10 bases at J, with 17 bases in the middle. For the CDR3, the DNA is TGTGCCAGCAGTTTAACCCCCAAAACAGGGACAGCTTTCTTT. Amino acid sequence: CASSLTPKTGTAFF.

The rearrangement joins TRBV19 to TRBJ1-1; TRBD1 might be the D (6 bases). Germline V gives CDR1 LNHDA, CDR2 SQIVND (reference sequence). V dropped 4 bases and J dropped 5 bases, with 14 bases sitting between them. There are 14 residues in the CDR3. CDR3 amino acids: CASSKPGHMTEAFF. In DNA, the CDR3 is TGTGCCAGTAGTAAACCGGGACATATGACTGAAGCTTTCTTT.

This clone appeared once. The chain links TRBV28 to TRBJ1-5, with D possibly matching TRBD1 (6 bases). Germline V gene lookup returns CDR1 MDHEN and CDR2 SYDVKM. Between the trimmed V and J ends, which lost 0 bases and 6 bases, there was a span of 12 bases. This CDR3 has 15 amino acids. This chain's CDR3 is CASSLWGAKGQPQHF. CDR3 in DNA: TGTGCCAGCAGTTTATGGGGGGCTAAGGGTCAGCCCCAGCATTTT.

This rearrangement joins TRBV27 to TRBJ1-5; the match to TRBD1 covers 10 bases. V lost 6 bases and J lost 1; bases outside the gene matches: 6. Germline V lookup: CDR1 MNHEY, CDR2 SMNVEV (reference sequence). CDR3 length equals 16 residues. In DNA form, the CDR3 reads TGTGCCAGCAGGGGACAGGGGTCTTTGAGCAATCAGCCCCAGCATTTT. This gives the protein CASRGQGSLSNQPQHF.

The chain employs TRBV19 and TRBJ1-4, with TRBD1 matching 7 bases. CDR1 is LNHDA and CDR2 is SQIVND in the germline V gene (reference sequence). V gave up 6 bases and J gave up 0 bases; unmatched junction bases: 1. The CDR3 is 14 residues long. Here the CDR3 reads CASSDRATNEKLFF. The CDR3 region has the DNA TGTGCCAGTAGCGACAGGGCAACTAATGAAAAACTGTTTTTT.

The chain combines TRBV6-5 with TRBJ1-2, with 9 bases lining up with TRBD1. This CDR3 contains 14 residues. The trim removed 0 bases at V and 6 bases at J, leaving 2 bases unmatched. Germline lookup yields CDR1 MNHEY and CDR2 SVGAGI. The CDR3, as DNA: TGTGCCAGCAGTTACTCGGGACAGGGAGATGGCTACACCTTC. Amino acids: CASSYSGQGDGYTF.

This rearrangement joins TRBV7-9 to TRBJ2-7, with D maybe TRBD2 (5 bases). Germline V gene lookup returns CDR1 SEHNR and CDR2 FQNEAQ (reference sequence). This CDR3 has 12 amino acids. Trimming took 8 bases from V and 0 from J, leaving 8 bases between them. CDR3 nucleotide sequence: TGTGCCAGCGCCGAGGGCTCCTACGAGCAGTACTTC. It codes for CASAEGSYEQYF.

This chain's CDR3 is CASRWEDSNQPQHF. The CDR3 DNA reads as TGTGCCAGCAGGTGGGAGGATAGCAATCAGCCCCAGCATTTT. The chain recombines TRBV28 with TRBJ1-5; D remains ambiguous. The CDR3 contains 14 residues. With 6 bases removed from V and 0 bases from J, the gap between germline ends came to 9 bases. The V gene's germline CDR1 is MDHEN and CDR2 SYDVKM.

The chain carries TRBV7-3 and TRBJ2-7; D unclear. V dropped 4 bases and J dropped 7 bases, with 14 bases sitting between them. The germline gives CDR1 SGHTA, CDR2 FQGTGA. CDR3 length equals 13 residues. The DNA of the CDR3 is TGTGCCAGCAGCTCCCCCCGGTGGGTTGAGCAGTACTTC. This translates into CASSSPRWVEQYF.

The rearrangement joins TRBV6-4 to TRBJ2-3; the match to TRBD2 covers 8 bases. Trimming removed 3 bases from V and 0 bases from J; junction bases left unmatched: 2. This CDR3 comprises 15 residues. Germline V lookup: CDR1 MRHNA, CDR2 SNTAGT. CDR3 DNA: TGTGCCAGCAGTGAGGGCGGGGGGAGCACAGATACGCAGTATTTT. Amino acid sequence: CASSEGGGSTDTQYF.

The V gene is TRBV13, the J gene TRBJ2-3; D is uncertain. This CDR3 region has 12 residues. Trimming removed 4 bases at V and 5 bases at J, with 7 bases between. Germline loops: CDR1 PRHDT, CDR2 FYEKMQ (reference sequence). The chain's CDR3 is CASSSVLDTQYF. CDR3 DNA sequence: TGTGCCAGCAGCTCGGTACTAGATACGCAGTATTTT.

The chain combines TRBV10-3 with TRBJ1-4; unclear D gene. The CDR3 length is 13 residues. The V gene lost 3 bases and the J gene lost 2 bases, with 4 bases spanning the gap. Germline-derived CDR1 and CDR2 are ENHRY and SYGVKD. CDR3 bases: TGTGCCATCAGTGACAGGACTAATGAAAAACTGTTTTTT. As protein: CAISDRTNEKLFF.

The gene calls are TRBV15 and TRBJ1-2; D call uncertain. V lost 0 bases, J lost 7 bases, and 6 bases lay in between. CDR1 LNHNV and CDR2 YYDKDF come from the germline V gene (reference sequence). The CDR3 has 12 residues. CDR3 sequence: CATSRDGVGYTF. CDR3 DNA: TGTGCCACCAGCAGAGATGGGGTTGGCTACACCTTC.

This clone was counted a single time. The J gene is TRBJ2-7, the V gene TRBV5-1, with 10 bases identical to TRBD1. Germline V lookup: CDR1 SGHRS, CDR2 YFSETQ. This CDR3 is built from 14 residues. The J segment lost 3 bases and the V segment lost 1 base, leaving 1 base of the junction unmatched. CDR3 region: CASSLWTGGYEQYF. CDR3 nucleotides: TGCGCCAGCAGCTTGTGGACAGGGGGCTACGAGCAGTACTTC.

This clone was found a few times. This rearrangement joins TRBV28 to TRBJ2-7; no clear D. V shed 4 bases and J shed 0 bases, with 1 base lying between them. The CDR3 is made up of 11 amino acids. CDR1 MDHEN and CDR2 SYDVKM come from the germline V gene. CDR3 sequence (DNA): TGTGCCAGCAGTTCCTCCTACGAGCAGTACTTC. The encoded protein is CASSSSYEQYF. Looking up the rest from reference TRBV28 and TRBJ2-7 gives the full variable domain: DVKVTQSSRYLVKRTGEKVFLECVQDMDHENMFWYRQDPGLGLRLIYFSYDVKMKEKGDIPEGYSVSREKKERFSLILESASTNQTSMYLCASSSSYEQYFGPGTRLTVT.

This clone was recorded a few times. Other nucleotide sequences from this sample produce the same CDR3. The chain combines TRBV6-1 with TRBJ1-5; the match to TRBD1 covers 7 bases. CDR1 and CDR2 (germline): MNHNS, SASEGT. V was pared by 6 bases and J by 3 bases, with 8 bases of the junction left unmatched. The CDR3 extends over 15 amino acids. CDR3 protein: CASSHRDRSNQPQHF. Here the CDR3 DNA reads TGTGCCAGCAGCCACCGGGACAGATCCAATCAGCCCCAGCATTTT.

This chain's CDR3 is CAIDRDRQETQYF. The CDR3 bases are TGTGCCATCGACCGGGACAGACAAGAGACCCAGTACTTC. This chain links TRBV7-9 with TRBJ2-5, with 7 bases aligning to TRBD1. Germline lookup yields CDR1 SEHNR and CDR2 FQNEAQ (reference sequence). V dropped 10 bases and J dropped 2; count of bases not matched to a gene: 7. This CDR3 region has 13 residues.

This clone was recorded a few times. The chain carries TRBV19 and TRBJ2-7, with TRBD1 matching over 7 bases. After removal of 3 bases from V and 0 bases from J, the junction contained 5 bases not matched to a gene. The CDR3 extends over 15 amino acids. Germline CDR1 LNHDA, CDR2 SQIVND (reference sequence). This CDR3 is CASSMGRGSSYEQYF. The CDR3 region has the DNA TGTGCCAGTAGTATGGGCAGGGGGAGCTCCTACGAGCAGTACTTC.

The V and J genes are TRBV28 and TRBJ1-5; D is perhaps TRBD1 (5 bases). V was trimmed by 6 bases and J by 4 bases, leaving 13 bases between them. Germline CDR1 reads MDHEN; CDR2 reads SYDVKM. The CDR3 totals 14 residues. In nucleotides, the CDR3 is TGTGCCAGCAGATCCACAAAGGGGAATCAGCCCCAGCATTTT. Protein sequence: CASRSTKGNQPQHF.

J is TRBJ2-3 and V is TRBV28, with D unclear. CDR1 is MDHEN and CDR2 is SYDVKM in the germline V gene. Trimming removed 6 bases at V and 0 bases at J, with 13 bases between. The CDR3 consists of 15 residues. The CDR3: CASSLQFLSTDTQYF. As DNA, the CDR3 is TGTGCCAGCAGCCTTCAGTTCCTTAGCACAGATACGCAGTATTTT. The full variable domain, in which reference TRBV28 and TRBJ2-3 provide the parts outside the CDR3, is DVKVTQSSRYLVKRTGEKVFLECVQDMDHENMFWYRQDPGLGLRLIYFSYDVKMKEKGDIPEGYSVSREKKERFSLILESASTNQTSMYLCASSLQFLSTDTQYFGPGTRLTVL.

V is TRBV6-1 and J is TRBJ2-5; 8 nucleotides line up with TRBD1. The J segment lost 5 bases and the V segment lost 5 bases, leaving 10 bases of the junction unmatched. The CDR3 is made up of 15 amino acids. Germline V gene sequence: CDR1 MNHNS, CDR2 SASEGT. The CDR3 sequence: CASSPGQGLGETQYF. The CDR3 DNA sequence: TGTGCCAGCAGTCCTGGACAGGGTTTAGGGGAGACCCAGTACTTC.

The chain is built from TRBV28 and TRBJ2-7; TRBD1 might be the D (5 bases). CDR3 size: 18 residues. The germline V gene has CDR1 MDHEN and CDR2 SYDVKM. V was clipped by 6 bases and J by 1 base, with 25 bases between them. The CDR3 sequence: CASSRIGALMAGSYEQYF. The CDR3 DNA sequence: TGTGCCAGCAGCCGCATTGGGGCCCTTATGGCAGGATCCTACGAGCAGTACTTC.

The chain uses TRBV5-8 and TRBJ2-1, with 8 nucleotides matching TRBD2. Unmatched junction bases numbered 13, after V lost 4 bases and J lost 7 bases. This CDR3 spans 16 amino acids. Germline loops: CDR1 SGHTS, CDR2 YDEGEE. The CDR3 region has the DNA TGTGCCAGCAGCCCTCGAGTAAGCGGGAGAGGGAATGAGCAGTTCTTC. Translation gives CASSPRVSGRGNEQFF.

The rearrangement uses TRBV5-1 and TRBJ2-1; 8 bases align to TRBD2. The CDR3 has 15 amino acids. Per germline, CDR1 SGHRS and CDR2 YFSETQ. V shed 4 bases, J shed 5 bases, and the junction held 8 bases outside the gene matches. The CDR3 reads CASSRIAGRDNEQFF. In nucleotides, the CDR3 is TGCGCCAGCAGCAGGATAGCGGGGAGGGACAATGAGCAGTTCTTC.

This clone has more than one count but fewer than ten. J is TRBJ2-7 and V is TRBV6-5; 9 bases map to TRBD1. Germline lookup yields CDR1 MNHEY and CDR2 SVGAGI. Trimming took 6 bases from V and 5 from J; bases not matched to a gene: 2. The CDR3 runs to 12 residues. The chain's CDR3 is CASRGQGNEQYF. Written as DNA, the CDR3 is TGTGCCAGCAGGGGACAGGGAAACGAGCAGTACTTC.

CDR3 coding DNA: TGTGCCAGCAGCGTAGTAGGGGGCGGCACCGGGGAGCTGTTTTTT. It yields the protein CASSVVGGGTGELFF. The chain carries TRBV9 and TRBJ2-2; 7 bases align to TRBD1. Germline V gives CDR1 SGDLS, CDR2 YYNGEE. V shed 0 bases and J 4 bases; nucleotides not matched to a gene: 3. This CDR3 is 15 amino acids long. The full variable domain, with the rest looked up from reference TRBV9 and TRBJ2-2, is DSGVTQTPKHLITATGQRVTLRCSPRSGDLSVYWYQQSLDQGLQFLIQYYNGEERAKGNILERFSAQQFPDLHSELNLSSLELGDSALYFCASSVVGGGTGELFFGEGSRLTVL.